These 3 T cell receptor beta chains came from one sample sequenced in a study of blood T cells in healthy people across ages. Combining a sample-barcoded 5' primer with a J-beta primer mix, a second PCR ran for 7 to 11 cycles. TCRdb independently ran MiXCR on the 5' RACE reads; one entry per CDR3 protein. The table has some 1.4 million distinct CDR3 sequences, around 42% seen once. Sample: blood. Receptor source: a woman between 18 and 30 years old in good health.

V and J are TRBV9 and TRBJ2-5, with TRBD2 identical over 9 bases. V gave up 4 bases and J gave up 11 bases; unmatched junction bases: 15. The CDR3 is 15 amino acids. Germline V CDR1 and CDR2: SGDLS, YYNGEE. CDR3: CASSISGSGNYEQYF. The CDR3 DNA sequence: TGTGCCAGCAGCATTAGCGGGAGCGGAAATTATGAGCAGTACTTC. The variable domain in full, with the rest retrieved from reference TRBV9 and TRBJ2-5, is DSGVTQTPKHLITATGQRVTLRCSPRSGDLSVYWYQQSLDQGLQFLIQYYNGEERAKGNILERFSAQQFPDLHSELNLSSLELGDSALYFCASSISGSGNYEQYFGPGTRLLVL.

This chain connects TRBV27 to TRBJ2-3, with 9 bases matching TRBD2. J was trimmed by 4 bases and V by 2 bases; bases with no gene match: 7. Germline V gene sequence: CDR1 MNHEY, CDR2 SMNVEV (reference sequence). This CDR3 has 16 amino acids. DNA for the CDR3: TGTGCCAGCAGTTTAGGGTCAGCGGGAGGTGCAGATACGCAGTATTTT. It codes for CASSLGSAGGADTQYF.

The J gene is TRBJ2-1, the V gene TRBV7-9, with 11 bases aligning to TRBD2. CDR1 is SEHNR, CDR2 FQNEAQ, per germline (reference sequence). J gave up 8 bases and V 5 bases, and 17 bases lay outside the gene matches. The CDR3 consists of 18 residues. The CDR3 DNA reads TGTGCCAGCAGCCCCCGGGCTAGCGGGAGGCCCGAACACCATGAGCAGTTCTTC. Protein: CASSPRASGRPEHHEQFF.